The sequence of this TCR beta chain was determined in a study of regulatory T cells in long-lasting Graves disease (dated by TCRdb to the early 2020s). Concerning the study at large: Patients with newly diagnosed Graves' disease had been on antithyroid drugs for under 3 months. Persistent Graves' disease patients were compared with newly diagnosed Graves' disease patients by peripheral blood TCR sequencing and RNA sequencing. The study took place in China and was registered as a clinical trial. A total of around 33 samples were covered by TCR sequencing, comprising some 13 persistent and approximately 20 newly diagnosed Graves' disease patients. Overall study outcomes, separate from this receptor: Sequencing and analysis were restricted to the TCR beta chain. More public clonotypes were shared among persistent patients (over 2,500) than among newly diagnosed patients (966). The authors acknowledged the small sample size as a limitation that may reduce accuracy. Persistent disease showed preferential use of TRBV28, TRBJ1-2 and TRBJ2-5, whereas newly diagnosed disease favored TRBV20-1 and TRBJ2-1. Because the primary lesion, thyroid tissue, could not be accessed, the study looked at peripheral blood alone. Persistent Graves' disease patients showed lower TCR Shannon entropy and fewer highly expanded clones than newly diagnosed patients, suggesting clonal expansion.

Via the germline V gene, CDR1 is SGHTA and CDR2 FQGNSA. CDR3 length: 15 amino acids, cysteine to phenylalanine. The read is trimmed to its CDR3 DNA, 45 bases read in frame from base 1. The junction shows trimming of 5 bases on V and 4 bases on J, and the gene matches do not reach 9 bases of it. The library was made by multiplex PCR. TCRdb shows the sequencer as Illumina HiSeq 4000. TCR beta libraries were built with iRepertoire HTBI primers and Arm-PCR amplification of CDR3 regions. Gel purification was performed on PCR products prior to sequencing. The authors processed their data as follows. Gene usage analysis of CDR3 amino acid clonotypes relied on the approximately 68 TRBV and 15 or so TRBJ segments identified across samples. Filtered high-quality paired reads were merged into contigs using COPE and FqMerger. BLAST was used to align contigs to IMGT TRBV, TRBD and TRBJ reference genes, and CDR3 was defined according to IMGT. Clonotypes above 0.1% frequency were classified as highly expanded clones. Shannon entropy was used to measure repertoire diversity, and the Gini coefficient was used to measure V-J evenness. A clonotype was considered public if more than one individual shared it. Clones were called with MiXCR by TCRdb after fastp trimmed the public reads at Q25, and only in-frame beta chains were retained. Identical CDR3 proteins give one entry, which carries the most common genes and DNA. Clone size and V and J calls follow TCRdb, not the original study. The sample records 400,000 to 450,000 distinct CDR3 sequences, 15% to 20% of which are singletons. Jointly, the top ten make up around a tenth of the sample.

There are many counts of this clonotype. Its antigen is currently not known. The sample holds no much larger clone one base away, and base qualities are not on file. What this sample's time point label stands for: newly diagnosed GD, antithyroid drugs for less than 3 months. For both TCR sequencing and RNA sequencing, RNA was extracted from PBMCs in TRIzol. The diagnosis of Graves' disease was made according to American Thyroid Association guidelines. Patients were recruited from an endocrinology department in Xi'an, China. Each patient gave roughly 10 milliliters of peripheral blood, collected in an EDTA anticoagulant tube. PBMCs were isolated by Ficoll Paque Plus density gradient separation without further T cell sorting. An Agilent 2100 Bioanalyzer and agarose gel were used to check RNA quality, while a NanoDrop 2000 measured RNA concentration. This sample also belongs to another study, concerning T cells in Graves' hyperthyroidism and ophthalmopathy. As the second paper documents: A patient counted as having stable Graves' hyperthyroidism if no progression to ophthalmopathy occurred over 18 months of follow-up. Hyperthyroidism patients were newly diagnosed, had a disease duration of under 2 months, and were aged 18 to 65 years. Patients with uncontrolled infections, other autoimmune diseases, pregnancy or lactation were excluded. Clinical symptoms, serum thyroxine and TRAb, thyroid ultrasound, and orbital computed tomography formed the basis for the diagnoses. The TCR CDR3 was subjected to a first round of RT-PCR using the HTBI primer set and the Qiagen OneStep RT-PCR kit. Most expanded thyroid clonotypes (frequency above 0.001) were also detected in blood, suggesting blood repertoires may reflect thyroid immune responses. A model built on a 13 V-J signature distinguished ophthalmopathy from stable hyperthyroidism, reaching roughly 88% sensitivity and around 82% specificity in cross-validation and 80%/75% in testing. In validation, the model predicted progression to ophthalmopathy with 55% to 71% sensitivity and approximately 78% specificity, a median of approximately 6.7 months before onset. To identify TCR V-J signatures that set the groups apart, the researchers used a discovery cohort of approximately 98 patients, made up of under 45 with Graves' ophthalmopathy and some 60 with stable Graves' hyperthyroidism. Prospective prediction of ophthalmopathy was tested in an independent validation cohort of fewer than 20 hyperthyroidism patients and some 17 patients who later progressed to ophthalmopathy. The 80 to 100 discovery patients were randomly divided into training and test sets at a 7:3 ratio. In addition, the study compared T-cell repertoires in thyroid tissue and in blood from roughly six Graves' hyperthyroidism patients. Following sampling, methimazole starting at 30 mg daily was given to hyperthyroidism patients, and high-dose intravenous methylprednisolone was given to ophthalmopathy patients. A second multiplex PCR round built the libraries, followed by size selection and purification. Paired-end sequencing of the libraries was performed with 100 bp reads on an Illumina HiSeq2000. SOAPnuke was used to process the raw data, throwing out any read that contained adapters or uncalled bases, had a mean Phred below 15, or lacked an exact constant-primer or identifier match. COPE v1.2.5 was used to merge high-quality paired reads, and clonotypes were defined as unique nucleotide sequences. MiTCR v1.1 was used to align the clonotypes against IMGT TRBV, TRBD and TRBJ reference segments. The analysis was restricted to V-J combinations with a frequency above 0.0001, which together covered over 99% of the repertoires. A TCS score was defined as the ratio between F50 (clonal expansion) and ExV (chaos), using BLOSUM62-based TCRdist between CDR3 peptides within each V-J. Welch's t-statistics and random forest reduced approximately 520 V-J features to some 14, which were used in a naive Bayes classifier (R e1071). Sample size was not statistically predetermined, and investigators were not blinded to group allocation. According to the paper, TCR Vbeta CDR3 sequencing was carried out on some 140 peripheral blood samples, which came from 40 to 45 ophthalmopathy, roughly 75 hyperthyroidism and approximately 17 progressor patients.

The sequence is built from TRBV7-2 and TRBJ2-5, with TRBD2 identical over 8 junction bases. The receptor's source is a woman in her thirties with Graves disease. Donor details come from another sample of the same person, matched by shared clones. The sequences come from peripheral blood mononuclear cells (PBMCs), collected at new diagnosis, from a patient treated with antithyroid drugs. The nucleotide sequence reads as follows: TGTGCCAGCAGCCTGGGGAGCGGGAGAGGAGAGACCCAGTACTTC. The translation is CASSLGSGRGETQYF.